This TCR beta chain derives from a study of shared clonotypes between healthy human individuals. Looking at the study overall: CD4 naive cells filled three plates per donor, CD4 memory three, CD8 naive two and CD8 memory one.

Profiled with immunoSEQ multiplex PCR; TCRdb holds only in-frame clones, not every one. Altogether about 980,000 clones are present, about three quarters being singletons, with the ten largest covering nearly 1.5%. CDR1 is LNHDA, CDR2 SQIVND, per germline (reference sequence). The CDR3 length is 13 residues. With 5 bases removed from V and 7 bases from J, the gap between germline ends came to 11 bases. Researchers partitioned CD4+ cells into CD45RA+ naive and CD45RA-negative memory subsets. Study observations and caveats: Represented genetic and exposure-history diversity was restricted by having few donors. Incompleteness in sorted-subset sequencing, despite large depth, was shown by rarefaction.

About this clone: Its antigen remains unidentified.

J is TRBJ2-2 and V is TRBV19, with D unresolved. The receptor was derived from a man aged 18-30 years in good health. The sequenced sample consisted of memory CD4+ T cells sorted from blood. Noted subset: CD45RA-negative fraction. The CDR3 DNA sequence: TGTGCCAGTAGTTCGCTGTGGATCGGGGAGCTGTTTTTT. Translation: CASSSLWIGELFF. Supplemented by reference TRBV19 and TRBJ2-2, the full variable domain reads DGGITQSPKYLFRKEGQNVTLSCEQNLNHDAMYWYRQDPGQGLRLIYYSQIVNDFQKGDIAEGYSVSREKKESFPLTVTSAQKNPTAFYLCASSSLWIGELFFGEGSRLTVL.